This TCR beta chain was sequenced during a study of shared clonotypes between healthy human individuals. General study points: Non-shared clonotypes were found to have lower generation probabilities than the clonotypes that were shared by all four of the sorted-subset donors.

This CDR3 has 11 residues. V was cut by 3 bases and J by 5 bases, with 4 bases left in between. The germline gives CDR1 LNHDA, CDR2 SQIVND (reference sequence). The assay was immunoSEQ multiplex PCR, and TCRdb's table has in-frame clones only and misses some. The sample carries under 1 million clones, just over 95% recorded once. With regard to this clone: Its antigen is currently unknown. The sample contains more than one DNA sequence encoding this CDR3.

As defined, naive CD8 cells were CD45RO-negative and positively selected for CCR7, with terminally differentiated effector memory CD45RA+ cells excluded. Healthy adults negative for HIV, lacking recent acute infections or vaccinations, served as donors. The sequencing sample was made of naive CD8+ T cells sorted from blood. The source of this sequence is a man between 25 and 39 years old in good health. The rearrangement uses TRBV19 and TRBJ1-1, with D uncertain. The CDR3 nucleotides are TGTGCCAGTAGTATCGGGACTGAAGCTTTCTTT. As protein: CASSIGTEAFF.